This T cell receptor (beta chain) was identified during a study of early T cells in non-severe SARS-CoV-2 infection (dated by TCRdb to the early 2020s). Describing the broader study: Because TCR sequencing was done on bulk RNA from unsorted whole blood, the alpha and beta chains could not be paired.

Set within a cohort of healthcare workers in London, UK, this nested case-control study involved weekly PCR testing of nasopharyngeal swabs along with blood sampling. Healthcare workers were recruited between 23 and 31 March 2020, during the week of the UK lockdown, and were followed weekly for up to roughly 15 weeks. Overall results and qualifications from the work: VDJdb matching was skewed toward anti-spike CD8 responses and likely underestimated virus-specific expansions by missing private and CD4 specificities.

Libraries came from 5' RACE. For sequencing, a NextSeq 500 was employed. To correct for sequencing error and PCR bias, the TCR library protocol tagged individual cDNA molecules with unique molecular identifiers. Sequencing covered both TCR alpha and beta chains, and within each sample the abundances of alpha and beta sequences were tightly co-correlated. The published analysis was carried out like this. Decombinator V4 was used to perform V gene, J gene and CDR3 annotation of TCR sequences. Expanded TCRs were defined as changing significantly between any two time points under a Poisson model with p below 0.0001. Abundances of TCRs were expressed as counts per million after normalisation to the total number of TCRs sequenced in each sample. MAIT TCRs were defined by TRAV1-2 paired with TRAJ12, TRAJ20 or TRAJ33, and iNKT TCRs by TRAV10 paired with TRAJ18. VDJdb, accessed 1 November 2021, was searched for CMV, EBV and SARS-CoV-2 annotated TCRs, excluding TCRs annotated for multiple antigens. The public reads were quality trimmed at Q25 with fastp and then assembled into clones with MiXCR by TCRdb, keeping productive beta chains. Entries that share a CDR3 protein sequence are merged under the most common genes and DNA. None of the V and J calls come from the authors' own analysis; TCRdb made them. The sample includes 25,000 to 30,000 distinct CDR3 sequences, with less than 7.5% observed a single time. Less than 6% of the sample belongs to the ten largest clones.

From the cysteine through the phenylalanine, the CDR3 covers 15 amino acids. Just CDR3 DNA is preserved here, 45 bases in frame from base 1. V sheds 3 bases and J sheds 7 bases, leaving 15 bases between their ends. This clonotype was observed a handful of times. The target of this receptor is not known. Base-call qualities are not available, and no considerably larger clone is one nucleotide away. Source material: whole blood. The TCR originated in an adult who was a healthcare worker with PCR-confirmed SARS-CoV-2 infection or an uninfected control (not recorded which). The chain couples TRBV12-3 or TRBV12-4 to TRBJ2-2, and the D gene may be TRBD2, 7 bases matching. The nucleotide sequence is given as TGTGCCAGCAGTTTCAACGGGGGGCACGGCGGGGAGCTGTTTTTT. This gives the protein CASSFNGGHGGELFF.